Sequencing of this T cell receptor (beta chain) was carried out in a study of cytomegalovirus exposure and HLA in healthy donors. About the research overall: In an early release, HLA-typed donors contributed tens of millions of unique TCR sequences.

The PCR ran on 60 Vbeta and 13 Jbeta primers. Using immunoSEQ multiplex PCR, the repertoire was profiled, and TCRdb retains in-frame clones only, with some absent. This sample has around 190,000 clones, with 65% to 85% found just once. Germline V CDR1 and CDR2: SGHRS, YFSETQ. This CDR3 has 14 residues. The ends lost 5 bases at V and 0 bases at J; junction bases unmatched: 0. Findings of the study overall: In a later analysis, a genetic analysis reported fewer productive-TCR N-insertions in an Asian-associated ancestry cluster than the cohort average.

With regard to this clone: Its cognate antigen is unknown.

Sequenced: PBMCs. This clonotype was sampled from a man aged 35 to 55 in good health and CMV-seropositive. The chain combines TRBV5-1 with TRBJ2-3; 10 bases map to TRBD2. The CDR3 here is CASRLAGSTDTQYF. DNA of the CDR3: TGCGCCAGCAGACTAGCGGGAAGCACAGATACGCAGTATTTT.